These 27 T cell receptor beta chains share one sample of origin, sequenced in a study of response to subunit inactivated influenza vaccine listed by TCRdb under 2018. Receptors were amplified or captured by RT-PCR. Reads for this sample came from an Illumina HiSeq 2500. The public reads were quality trimmed at Q25 with fastp and then assembled into clones with MiXCR by TCRdb, keeping productive beta chains. Rows merge per CDR3 protein into single entries with the most common DNA and genes. The sample profile shows about 570,000 distinct CDR3 sequences; about 11% of them were found once. Clones ranked in the top ten supply approximately 11% of the sample. This same sample was also taken into another study, of T cells expressing NK-cell markers. According to the second study: TCR beta cDNA libraries were prepared using 5'RACE template switching, which introduced a universal primer site and unique molecular identifiers.

The specimen was PBMCs from blood, collected on the day of vaccination. Receptor source: a man aged 50 to 59 who received an inactivated influenza vaccine. Donor details come from another sample of the same person, matched by shared clones.

In its sample, this clonotype was seen a few times. The chain is built from TRBV7-2 and TRBJ2-5, with a weak D call TRBD1 (7 bases). V shed 3 bases and J shed 4 bases, with 18 bases lying between them. Germline-derived CDR1 and CDR2 are SGHTA and FQGNSA. The CDR3 has 16 residues. The CDR3 spells CASSFAGGLNSETQYF. The CDR3 bases are TGTGCCAGCAGCTTCGCAGGGGGGCTCAATTCAGAGACCCAGTACTTC.

This clonotype was counted a few times. The chain is built from TRBV27 and TRBJ2-7; 7 bases are a match to TRBD2. This CDR3 contains 13 residues. Germline CDR1 is MNHEY and CDR2 is SMNVEV (reference sequence). The V segment lost 4 bases and the J segment 6 bases; nucleotides outside the gene matches: 6. CDR3 in amino acids: CASSWGRGSEQYF. The DNA of the CDR3 is TGTGCCAGCAGTTGGGGGAGGGGTAGCGAGCAGTACTTC.

Concerning this clonotype: This may come from a read error, since a much larger clone is one base off. J is TRBJ2-3 and V is TRBV28; tentative D call: TRBD2 (6 bases). In germline, CDR1 is MDHEN, CDR2 SYDVKM. The ends were cut back, 5 bases at V and 3 bases at J, with 6 bases in the middle. The CDR3 is 12 residues long. The CDR3 here is CASSAGTDTQYF. As DNA, the CDR3 is TGTGCCAGCAGTGCGGGGACAGATACGCAGTATTTT.

CDR3 residues: CASSITGGLETQYF. The CDR3 DNA sequence: TGTGCCAGTAGTATCACAGGGGGACTGGAGACCCAGTACTTC. V usage is TRBV19 and J usage is TRBJ2-5; 8 nucleotides align to TRBD1. This CDR3 comprises 14 residues. The germline CDR1 and CDR2 sequences are LNHDA and SQIVND (reference sequence). V was pared by 3 bases and J by 5 bases, with 5 bases of the junction left unmatched.

This chain joins TRBV5-1 and TRBJ2-3; 7 bases map to TRBD1. Germline CDR1 is SGHRS and CDR2 is YFSETQ. The length of the CDR3 is 16 residues. The V and J ends lost 5 bases and 0 bases, in that order; junction bases with no gene match: 9. The CDR3 DNA reads TGCGCCAGCAGTCCAGACCCACAGGGGAGCACAGATACGCAGTATTTT. Its protein is CASSPDPQGSTDTQYF.

The CDR3 here is CSAATSGRTPDTQYF. The CDR3 nucleotides are TGCAGTGCTGCGACTAGCGGGAGGACCCCAGATACGCAGTATTTT. V gene TRBV20-1 combines with J gene TRBJ2-3, with 13 bases lining up with TRBD2. Trimming at V came to 5 bases and at J to 4 bases, leaving 6 bases not matched to a gene. Germline loops: CDR1 DFQATT, CDR2 SNEGSKA (reference sequence). The CDR3 runs to 15 residues.

In regard to this clonotype: Relative to the germline gene, one junction end is altered; a read error may explain this. The J gene is TRBJ2-3, the V gene TRBV27; 13 bases map to TRBD2. This CDR3 comprises 17 residues. Per the germline V gene, CDR1 is MNHEY and CDR2 is SMNVEV (reference sequence). CDR3 in DNA: TGTGCCAGCAGTTTGGGGACTAGCGGGATGGTTACAGATACGCGGTATTTT. Translation gives CASSLGTSGMVTDTRYF.

The rearrangement links TRBV5-1 to TRBJ2-7; 12 bases fit TRBD1. Germline lookup yields CDR1 SGHRS and CDR2 YFSETQ. The CDR3 length is 14 residues. Trimming at V came to 4 bases and at J to 7 bases, leaving 6 bases not matched to a gene. The CDR3 DNA reads TGCGCCAGCAGCCCGGGGGACAGGGGGCGTGAGCAGTACTTC. Amino acid sequence: CASSPGDRGREQYF.

This clonotype was detected only a few times. The chain uses TRBV6-1 and TRBJ2-7, with TRBD2 matching 13 bases. This CDR3 spans 14 amino acids. The trim removed 11 bases at V and 6 bases at J, leaving 10 bases unmatched. The V gene's germline CDR1 is MNHNS and CDR2 SASEGT. CDR3 in amino acids: CAATSGLAGSEQYF. The CDR3 DNA follows: TGTGCCGCAACCTCGGGACTAGCGGGAAGCGAGCAGTACTTC.

This clonotype has a handful of counts. This chain links TRBV7-9 with TRBJ1-5; D gene unclear. The CDR3 totals 14 residues. Per germline, CDR1 SEHNR and CDR2 FQNEAQ (reference sequence). Trimming pared 3 bases from V and 4 bases from J, leaving 10 bases between. The CDR3 sequence: CASSFAGENQPQHF. Written as DNA, the CDR3 is TGTGCCAGCAGCTTTGCCGGGGAAAATCAGCCCCAGCATTTT.

This clonotype was counted ten times or more. The gene calls are TRBV7-2 and TRBJ2-5, with 9 bases matching TRBD2. The CDR3 has 16 amino acids. With 0 bases clipped from V and 4 bases from J, the junction kept 6 bases outside the gene matches. Germline V gene sequence: CDR1 SGHTA, CDR2 FQGNSA. The CDR3 DNA reads TGTGCCAGCAGCTTAGCAGCGAGCGGGGGGACAGAGACCCAGTACTTC. It translates to CASSLAASGGTETQYF.

This clonotype was counted a few times. The chain recombines TRBV7-6 with TRBJ2-5; possibly TRBD2 for D (6 bases). Trimming removed 0 bases at V and 0 bases at J, with 20 bases between. CDR3 size: 19 residues. In germline, CDR1 is SGHVS, CDR2 FNYEAQ. This chain's CDR3 is CASSLAWASEIKNQETQYF. The CDR3 DNA sequence: TGTGCCAGCAGCTTAGCGTGGGCTAGCGAAATCAAGAACCAAGAGACCCAGTACTTC.

This clonotype was picked up a small number of times. The rearrangement uses TRBV28 and TRBJ2-6; 8 positions match TRBD1. Losses at the gene ends were 6 bases for V and 2 bases for J; bases not matched to a gene: 9. Looked up from germline, CDR1 is MDHEN and CDR2 is SYDVKM. This CDR3 comprises 17 residues. In DNA, the CDR3 is TGTGCCAGCAGCCCCGGGACAGGTGTGACTGGGGCCAACGTCCTGACTTTC. This translates into CASSPGTGVTGANVLTF.

CDR3 nucleotides: TGTGCCAGCAGCCAAAGGGGGGTCCAGGGCGAGCAGTACTTC. It codes for CASSQRGVQGEQYF. This chain links TRBV3-1 with TRBJ2-7; D is tentatively TRBD1 or TRBD2 (6 bases each). Germline CDR1 LGHDT, CDR2 YNNKEL (reference sequence). The CDR3 sequence is 14 residues long. V was shortened by 2 bases and J by 6 bases, with 14 bases between the two germline ends.

J is TRBJ1-4 and V is TRBV15; D is uncertain. Germline CDR1 is LNHNV and CDR2 is YYDKDF (reference sequence). The CDR3 totals 16 residues. V was cut by 0 bases and J by 3 bases, with 11 bases left in between. The CDR3 nucleotides read TGTGCCACCAGCAGAGAGAGCGGACGGCCTAATGAAAAACTGTTTTTT. Protein sequence: CATSRESGRPNEKLFF.

The table lists this clonotype with many counts. This chain uses TRBV7-9 with TRBJ2-7; D remains unclear. This CDR3 spans 11 amino acids. Looked up from germline, CDR1 is SEHNR and CDR2 is FQNEAQ (reference sequence). Trimming removed 6 bases at V and 6 bases at J, with 9 bases between. The CDR3 reads CASSRLGEQYF. CDR3 coding DNA: TGTGCCAGCAGTCGTCTGGGCGAGCAGTACTTC. Together with reference TRBV7-9 and TRBJ2-7, the CDR3 gives the full variable domain: DTGVSQNPRHKITKRGQNVTFRCDPISEHNRLYWYRQTLGQGPEFLTYFQNEAQLEKSRLLSDRFSAERPKGSFSTLEIQRTEQGDSAMYLCASSRLGEQYFGPGTRLTVT.

The V call is TRBV18, the J call TRBJ2-4; 7 positions match TRBD1. From germline, CDR1 is KGHSH and CDR2 LQKENI. This CDR3 has 14 residues. With V trimmed by 3 bases and J by 4 bases, 3 bases remained unmatched. CDR3 sequence (DNA): TGTGCCAGCTCACCGGGACAGCATAAAAACATTCAGTACTTC. Protein: CASSPGQHKNIQYF.

The chain combines TRBV12-3 or TRBV12-4 with TRBJ1-5; the D gene is possibly TRBD1 (6 bases). The CDR3 is 13 residues long. Trimming removed 6 bases from V and 7 bases from J, with 13 bases in between. The CDR3 reads CASSAGEEQPQHF. Here the CDR3 DNA reads TGTGCCAGCAGCGCAGGGGAGGAACAGCCCCAGCATTTT.

Concerning this clonotype itself: A much larger clone differs from this one at a single base, so this may be a read error. The rearrangement links TRBV7-2 to TRBJ2-3; D is uncertain. V was pared by 6 bases and J by 5 bases, with 6 bases between. This CDR3 has 11 residues. Germline V CDR1 and CDR2: SGHTA, FQGNSA. CDR3 in amino acids: CTSSYLDTQYF. Here the CDR3 DNA reads TGTACCAGCAGTTACCTAGATACGCAGTATTTT. Supplemented by reference TRBV7-2 and TRBJ2-3, the full variable domain reads GAGVSQSPSNKVTEKGKDVELRCDPISGHTALYWYRQSLGQGLEFLIYFQGNSAPDKSGLPSDRFSAERTGGSVSTLTIQRTQQEDSAVYLCTSSYLDTQYFGPGTRLTVL.

The V call is TRBV20-1, the J call TRBJ2-1, with TRBD2 matching over 7 bases. The CDR3 runs to 13 residues. Germline V gene data show CDR1 as DFQATT and CDR2 as SNEGSKA (reference sequence). After removal of 1 base from V and 9 bases from J, the junction contained 6 bases not matched to a gene. CDR3 residues: CSARGEGYGEQFF. The CDR3 region has the DNA TGCAGTGCTAGAGGGGAGGGGTACGGTGAGCAGTTCTTC.

A few counts support this clonotype. The CDR3: CSARGTGKETQYF. The DNA for the CDR3 is TGCAGTGCCCGAGGGACAGGGAAGGAGACCCAGTACTTC. The gene calls are TRBV20-1 and TRBJ2-5; TRBD1 agrees at 9 bases. Germline values: CDR1 DFQATT, CDR2 SNEGSKA (reference sequence). With V trimmed by 6 bases and J by 5 bases, 7 bases remained unmatched. CDR3 length: 13 amino acids.

This chain connects TRBV5-5 to TRBJ1-4, with 9 nucleotides matching TRBD1. Trimming at V came to 2 bases and at J to 7 bases, leaving 3 bases not matched to a gene. The CDR3 totals 14 residues. Germline CDR1 and CDR2: SGHKS and YYEKEE (reference sequence). The CDR3 DNA is TGTGCCAGCAGCTTCGGGGACAGGGTTGAAAAACTGTTTTTT. It translates to CASSFGDRVEKLFF.

The rearrangement uses TRBV7-3 and TRBJ2-3; no firm D call. This CDR3 spans 13 amino acids. Trimming shortened V by 1 base and J by 2 bases, and 4 bases separated the two germline ends. CDR1 and CDR2 (germline): SGHTA, FQGTGA. The CDR3 coding sequence is TGTGCCAGCAGCTTAAAGGACACAGATACGCAGTATTTT. Protein: CASSLKDTDTQYF.

This clonotype has just a few counts. This chain links TRBV5-1 with TRBJ2-5; the match to TRBD1 covers 7 bases. CDR1 SGHRS and CDR2 YFSETQ come from the germline V gene. The CDR3 runs 18 residues. With 4 bases clipped from V and 3 bases from J, the junction kept 18 bases outside the gene matches. CDR3 bases: TGCGCCAGCAGCCGAGACAGGGAAAAACCGCAGGAAGAAGAGACCCAGTACTTC. Its translation: CASSRDREKPQEEETQYF.

This chain connects TRBV4-1 to TRBJ2-5, with 9 bases that match TRBD1. Germline CDR1 reads MGHRA; CDR2 reads YSYEKL. The CDR3 loop spans 16 amino acids. J lost 2 bases, V lost 1 base, and 5 bases had no gene match. The CDR3 DNA sequence: TGCGCCAGCAGCCAAGGAGGGACAGGGTTACAAGAGACCCAGTACTTC. Its translation: CASSQGGTGLQETQYF.

This clonotype has at least ten counts. The chain uses TRBV5-1 and TRBJ2-1; TRBD2 matches at 7 bases. Unmatched junction bases numbered 8, after V lost 0 bases and J lost 5 bases. This CDR3 has 16 amino acids. Germline assignment: CDR1 SGHRS and CDR2 YFSETQ. The CDR3 protein is CASSLGGQRGNNEQFF. The CDR3, as DNA: TGCGCCAGCAGCTTGGGGGGCCAGCGGGGCAACAATGAGCAGTTCTTC.

This clonotype came up a few times. This rearrangement joins TRBV11-2 to TRBJ2-1; tentatively, D is TRBD1 (6 bases). In germline, CDR1 is SGHAT, CDR2 FQNNGV. This CDR3 has 15 amino acids. V was cut by 2 bases and J by 7 bases, with 15 bases left in between. As DNA, the CDR3 is TGTGCCAGCAGCTTATCCAGGGGTGGTTTGAATGAGCAGTTCTTC. Its protein product is CASSLSRGGLNEQFF.